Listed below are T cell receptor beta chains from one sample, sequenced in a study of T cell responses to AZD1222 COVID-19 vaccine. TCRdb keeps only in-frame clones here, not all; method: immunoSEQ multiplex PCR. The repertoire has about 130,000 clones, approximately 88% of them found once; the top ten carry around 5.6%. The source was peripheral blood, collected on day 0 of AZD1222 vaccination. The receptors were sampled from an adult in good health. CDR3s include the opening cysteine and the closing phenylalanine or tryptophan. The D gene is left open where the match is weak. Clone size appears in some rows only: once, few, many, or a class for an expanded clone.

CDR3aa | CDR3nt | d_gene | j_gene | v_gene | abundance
CSVERPGLEVTGELFF | TGCAGCGTTGAACGTCCGGGACTAGAAGTCACCGGGGAGCTGTTTTTT | TRBD2 | TRBJ2-2 | TRBV29-1 | -
CASSDDQPQHF | TGTGCCAGCAGTGATGATCAGCCCCAGCATTTT | - | TRBJ1-5 | TRBV6-4 | -
CASSLKGGNEQFF | TGTGCCAGCAGTTTAAAAGGGGGCAATGAGCAGTTCTTC | - | TRBJ2-1 | TRBV12-3/TRBV12-4 | -
CARSMGGFSSYNSPLHF | TGTGCCAGAAGCATGGGTGGTTTCAGCTCCTATAATTCACCCCTCCACTTT | - | TRBJ1-6 | TRBV5-3 | -
CAWSGQGSKWFF | TGTGCCTGGAGCGGACAGGGTTCAAAATGGTTCTTC | TRBD1 | TRBJ2-1 | TRBV30 | -
CASSFHNSPLHF | TGTGCCAGTAGTTTCCATAATTCACCCCTCCACTTT | - | TRBJ1-6 | TRBV19 | -
CASSIRHNEQFF | TGTGCCAGTAGTATACGTCACAATGAGCAGTTCTTC | - | TRBJ2-1 | TRBV19 | once
CASSVVEDYGYTF | TGTGCCAGCAGCGTAGTGGAAGACTATGGCTACACCTTC | - | TRBJ1-2 | TRBV9 | -
CASSLGVVTGELFF | TGTGCCAGCAGCTTAGGGGTTGTGACCGGGGAGCTGTTTTTT | - | TRBJ2-2 | TRBV7-9 | -
CASSDEPDTQYF | TGTGCCAGCAGTGATGAACCAGATACGCAGTATTTT | - | TRBJ2-3 | TRBV2 | -
CASSPPAGGIQETQYF | TGTGCCAGCTCACCACCGGCGGGAGGGATACAAGAGACCCAGTACTTC | TRBD2 | TRBJ2-5 | TRBV18 | once
CASSDLTGPTIYF | TGTGCCAGCAGTGATCTGACAGGGCCCACCATATATTTT | TRBD1 | TRBJ1-3 | TRBV25-1 | -
CSADTPQETQYF | TGCAGCGCTGATACACCTCAAGAGACCCAGTACTTC | - | TRBJ2-5 | TRBV29-1 | -
CASAGEGWTEAFF | TGTGCCAGTGCAGGGGAGGGTTGGACTGAAGCTTTCTTT | - | TRBJ1-1 | TRBV2 | once
CASGTTDNTEAFF | TGTGCCAGCGGGACCACAGATAACACTGAAGCTTTCTTT | - | TRBJ1-1 | TRBV28 | once
CASSPLGGGHNEQFF | TGTGCCAGCAGCCCCCTCGGCGGGGGGCACAATGAGCAGTTCTTC | TRBD2 | TRBJ2-1 | TRBV4-2 | -
CSASPIMNTEAFF | TGCAGTGCTAGTCCCATCATGAACACTGAAGCTTTCTTT | - | TRBJ1-1 | TRBV20-1 | -
CSVGQGWDQPQHF | TGCAGCGTGGGACAGGGCTGGGATCAGCCCCAGCATTTT | TRBD1 | TRBJ1-5 | TRBV29-1 | -
CASSLDSPSNHNEQFF | TGTGCCAGCAGTTTAGATTCTCCCTCCAATCATAATGAGCAGTTCTTC | - | TRBJ2-1 | TRBV28 | -
CASSLEGDTRRDEQYF | TGTGCCAGCAGCTTAGAGGGGGACACCCGTCGGGACGAGCAGTACTTC | - | TRBJ2-7 | TRBV11-2 | -
CASSPEPRTGELFF | TGTGCCAGCTCACCCGAGCCGAGGACCGGGGAGCTGTTTTTT | - | TRBJ2-2 | TRBV18 | -
CASTPFVQGANTQYF | TGTGCCAGCACCCCCTTTGTCCAGGGGGCTAATACGCAGTATTTT | TRBD1 | TRBJ2-3 | TRBV11-2 | few
CASGSGTFTYEQYF | TGTGCCAGTGGGTCCGGGACTTTTACCTACGAGCAGTACTTC | - | TRBJ2-7 | TRBV19 | -
CASSPRGRGHNSPLHF | TGTGCCAGCAGCCCCAGGGGGAGGGGGCATAATTCACCCCTCCACTTT | TRBD1 | TRBJ1-6 | TRBV5-6 | once
CASRDRGGQPQHF | TGTGCCAGCAGGGACAGGGGTGGACAGCCCCAGCATTTT | TRBD1 | TRBJ1-5 | TRBV12-3/TRBV12-4 | -
CASSLLGGELFF | TGTGCCAGCAGTTTATTAGGCGGGGAGCTGTTTTTT | - | TRBJ2-2 | TRBV28 | few